This T cell receptor (beta chain) was recovered during a study of blood T cell repertoires in COVID-19. The wider study: The analysed material was cDNA or gDNA that came from T cells, B-cell-depleted T cells, or PBMCs.

Produced via immunoSEQ multiplex PCR; TCRdb's table is partial and in-frame only. Among roughly 30,000 clones, 70% to 90% were seen once, and the ten largest hold roughly 4%. The V segment lost 1 base and the J segment 8 bases; nucleotides outside the gene matches: 5. Germline V gene lookup returns CDR1 LNHNV and CDR2 YYDKDF (reference sequence). The CDR3 contains 14 residues. This clone was detected only a few times. The source is a human donor in a cohort sampled during active COVID-19. This sequence joins TRBV15 and TRBJ1-2, with 9 positions matching TRBD1. The sequencing sample was made of peripheral blood. The CDR3 DNA reads TGTGCCACCAGCAGAGTGGGACAGGGCCGGGGCTACACCTTC. It specifies CATSRVGQGRGYTF.